This passage covers 25 T cell receptor beta chains from one sample sequenced in a study of blood T cell repertoires in COVID-19. Clones were sequenced by immunoSEQ multiplex PCR, and TCRdb holds only the in-frame ones, with some missing. Here the sample spans a few hundred thousand clones, approximately 86% being singletons. Sequenced sample: PBMCs or T cells enriched from blood (not recorded which). The receptors originated from a man younger than 35 with acute COVID-19.

This clone was detected a few times. The rearrangement uses TRBV29-1 and TRBJ1-5; no clear D gene. Germline loops: CDR1 SQVTM, CDR2 ANQGSEA. There are 13 residues in the CDR3. Trimming cost V 4 bases and J 7 bases, with 14 bases left between them. Here the CDR3 reads CSVGGPGGQPQHF. CDR3 nucleotides: TGCAGCGTTGGAGGACCCGGAGGGCAGCCCCAGCATTTT. Full variable domain (missing parts from reference TRBV29-1 and TRBJ1-5): SAVISQKPSRDICQRGTSLTIQCQVDSQVTMMFWYRQQPGQSLTLIATANQGSEATYESGFVIDKFPISRPNLTFSTLTVSNMSPEDSSIYLCSVGGPGGQPQHFGDGTRLSIL.

The chain has TRBV3-1 (or the pseudogene TRBV3-2) and TRBJ2-7, with 7 nucleotides matching TRBD2. The J segment lost 2 bases and the V segment lost 1 base, leaving 8 bases of the junction unmatched. The V gene's germline CDR1 is LGHDT and CDR2 YNNKEL (reference sequence). The CDR3 loop spans 16 amino acids. This chain's CDR3 is CASSQGGLPRAYEQYF. Here the CDR3 DNA reads TGTGCCAGCAGCCAAGGGGGACTACCAAGGGCCTACGAGCAGTACTTC.

The chain employs TRBV6-1 and TRBJ1-6, with D perhaps TRBD1 (6 bases). Per the germline V gene, CDR1 is MNHNS and CDR2 is SASEGT. V lost 0 bases and J lost 5, with 14 bases in between. The CDR3 sequence is 17 residues long. CDR3: CASSEASGTPDNSPLHF. DNA for the CDR3: TGTGCCAGCAGTGAAGCTTCGGGGACACCAGATAATTCACCCCTCCACTTT.

This clone was recorded once. The chain has TRBV4-1 and TRBJ1-2, with 9 bases that match TRBD1. This CDR3 comprises 14 residues. CDR1 and CDR2 from the germline V gene are MGHRA and YSYEKL. V shed 3 bases, J shed 4 bases, and the junction held 3 bases outside the gene matches. CDR3 loop: CASSQNRGPYGYTF. In nucleotides, the CDR3 is TGCGCCAGCAGCCAGAACAGGGGGCCCTATGGCTACACCTTC.

The chain carries TRBV18 and TRBJ1-2; a possible D gene is TRBD1 (6 bases). The germline V gene encodes CDR1 KGHSH and CDR2 LQKENI. V was pared by 1 base and J by 2 bases, with 11 bases between. The CDR3 length is 15 residues. Written as DNA, the CDR3 is TGTGCCAGCTCACCACAGACAGGACCCAACTATGGCTACACCTTC. Protein product: CASSPQTGPNYGYTF. Based on the CDR3 plus reference TRBV18 and TRBJ1-2, the full variable domain is NAGVMQNPRHLVRRRGQEARLRCSPMKGHSHVYWYRQLPEEGLKFMVYLQKENIIDESGMPKERFSAEFPKEGPSILRIQQVVRGDSAAYFCASSPQTGPNYGYTFGSGTRLTVV.

The rearrangement joins TRBV5-1 to TRBJ1-2, with 8 bases lining up with TRBD1. Germline V gene lookup returns CDR1 SGHRS and CDR2 YFSETQ. V lost 0 bases and J lost 10; bases outside the gene matches: 8. The CDR3 is made up of 14 amino acids. CDR3: CASSLEPGGASYTF. In DNA, the CDR3 is TGCGCCAGCAGCTTGGAACCAGGGGGCGCATCCTACACCTTC.

The chain couples TRBV7-9 to TRBJ1-1; possible D gene TRBD1, 6 bases. Trimming removed 4 bases from V and 4 bases from J, with 10 bases in between. The CDR3 runs to 13 residues. Germline values: CDR1 SEHNR, CDR2 FQNEAQ (reference sequence). The CDR3 bases are TGTGCCAGCAGCTCACAGGGCCGCACTGAAGCTTTCTTT. Translated: CASSSQGRTEAFF.

The chain is built from TRBV4-1 and TRBJ2-3; TRBD2 might be the D (6 bases). V dropped 4 bases and J dropped 6 bases, with 14 bases sitting between them. Looked up from germline, CDR1 is MGHRA and CDR2 is YSYEKL. CDR3 length: 14 amino acids. CDR3 coding DNA: TGCGCCAGCAGCCCGCCACTAGCCTCTGATACGCAGTATTTT. This gives the protein CASSPPLASDTQYF.

The V and J genes are TRBV6-5 and TRBJ2-7; D unresolved. CDR1 and CDR2 (germline): MNHEY, SVGAGI. This CDR3 is 12 amino acids long. Trimming shortened V by 6 bases and J by 3 bases, and 9 bases separated the two germline ends. This chain's CDR3 is CASRGIGYEQYF. Here the CDR3 DNA reads TGTGCCAGCAGGGGCATTGGCTACGAGCAGTACTTC.

This chain joins TRBV28 and TRBJ2-2; 8 bases match TRBD2. The CDR3 totals 14 residues. V was clipped by 8 bases and J by 1 base; unmatched bases: 3. CDR1 and CDR2 from the germline V gene are MDHEN and SYDVKM. This chain's CDR3 is CASHTSGNTGELFF. DNA of the CDR3: TGTGCCAGCCACACTAGCGGGAACACCGGGGAGCTGTTTTTT.

This clone appeared a few times. The genes are TRBV10-2 and TRBJ2-1; D might be TRBD1 (6 bases). CDR3 length equals 13 residues. The V gene's germline CDR1 is WSHSY and CDR2 SAAADI. V was clipped by 3 bases and J by 6 bases, with 9 bases between them. CDR3 sequence (DNA): TGCGCCAGCAGTGACCGGGACACCAATGAGCAGTTCTTC. Its translation is CASSDRDTNEQFF.

The chain carries TRBV10-2 and TRBJ1-1; possible D gene TRBD1, 6 bases. V shed 6 bases and J shed 1 base, with 9 bases lying between them. This CDR3 contains 13 residues. Germline CDR1 WSHSY, CDR2 SAAADI. The CDR3 region has the DNA TGCGCCAGCAGGGACAGCAGGAACACTGAAGCTTTCTTT. The encoded protein is CASRDSRNTEAFF.

The chain joins TRBV6-2 or TRBV6-3 to TRBJ1-1; D is ambiguous. The V and J ends lost 1 base and 0 bases respectively, with 6 bases between them. The CDR3 length is 14 residues. Germline V lookup: CDR1 MNHEY, CDR2 SVGEGT. CDR3 nucleotides: TGTGCCAGCAGTTACTTACAGATGAACACTGAAGCTTTCTTT. It is translated as CASSYLQMNTEAFF.

This sequence joins TRBV30 and TRBJ1-1; possibly TRBD1 for D (5 bases). There are 14 residues in the CDR3. The germline CDR1 and CDR2 sequences are GTSNPN and SVGIG (reference sequence). The V and J ends lost 3 bases and 6 bases respectively, with 17 bases between them. CDR3: CAWRKAQEIAEAFF. The CDR3 region has the DNA TGTGCCTGGAGAAAAGCACAGGAGATCGCTGAAGCTTTCTTT.

The chain joins TRBV14 to TRBJ1-2; a weak D match, TRBD1 (5 bases). The germline V gene has CDR1 SGHDN and CDR2 FVKESK. The CDR3 extends over 16 amino acids. V was trimmed by 0 bases and J by 5 bases, leaving 16 bases between them. The CDR3 sequence: CASSQETGFLGYGYTF. CDR3 DNA: TGTGCCAGCAGCCAAGAAACAGGCTTCCTCGGATATGGCTACACCTTC.

The rearrangement joins TRBV21-1 to TRBJ2-7; the table's D call of TRBD2 was not tested on the DNA. TRBV21-1 is labeled a pseudogene. The CDR3 has 18 residues. The CDR3 DNA follows: TGTGCCAGCAGCAAAAGGAACCGGGTAGGTTGGTTGACCTACGAGCAGTACTTC. Translating it yields CASSKRNRVGWLTYEQYF.

CDR3: CASSQDRLAGPNEQFF. CDR3 coding DNA: TGCGCCAGCAGCCAAGATCGCCTAGCGGGACCCAATGAGCAGTTCTTC. This chain links TRBV4-3 with TRBJ2-1; 9 positions match TRBD2. J lost 6 bases, V lost 0 bases, and 6 bases had no gene match. This CDR3 is 16 amino acids long. In germline, CDR1 is LGHNA, CDR2 YSLEER.

This chain connects TRBV6-2 or TRBV6-3 to TRBJ2-1, with D tentatively TRBD1 (5 bases). The CDR3 is 13 amino acids. Germline V lookup: CDR1 MNHEY, CDR2 SVGEGT. V lost 2 bases and J lost 7, with 9 bases in between. The CDR3 loop is CASSYQGSNEQFF. The CDR3 DNA is TGTGCCAGCAGTTACCAGGGAAGTAATGAGCAGTTCTTC.

The rearrangement uses TRBV2 and TRBJ2-3, with D uncertain. Trimming removed 7 bases at V and 0 bases at J, with 14 bases between. This CDR3 has 15 amino acids. Per germline, CDR1 SNHLY and CDR2 FYNNEI. The CDR3 DNA reads TGTGCCAGCACTCGTGGGCAGGCTAGCACAGATACGCAGTATTTT. Translated: CASTRGQASTDTQYF.

The J gene is TRBJ2-3, the V gene TRBV7-3; TRBD2 is a possible D gene (7 bases). Germline lookup yields CDR1 SGHTA and CDR2 FQGTGA. CDR3 size: 17 residues. Trimming pared 2 bases from V and 6 bases from J, leaving 21 bases between. The CDR3 region is CASSLAVRGAFGDTQYF. The CDR3 region has the DNA TGTGCCAGCAGCTTAGCCGTTCGGGGGGCGTTTGGGGATACGCAGTATTTT.

The chain is built from TRBV5-6 and TRBJ2-1; 11 bases are shared with TRBD2. V shed 4 bases, J shed 13 bases, and the junction held 13 bases outside the gene matches. The CDR3 is made up of 15 amino acids. Looked up from germline, CDR1 is SGHDT and CDR2 is YYEEEE. The CDR3 protein is CASSPPTSGALKQFF. Here the CDR3 DNA reads TGTGCCAGCAGCCCGCCGACTAGCGGGGCCTTGAAACAGTTCTTC.

The chain employs TRBV2 and TRBJ2-7; D gene uncertain. The CDR3 runs 12 residues. CDR1 SNHLY and CDR2 FYNNEI come from the germline V gene. Trimming shortened V by 7 bases and J by 3 bases, and 10 bases separated the two germline ends. The DNA of the CDR3 is TGTGCCAGCATCACCAGTAACTACGAGCAGTACTTC. Translating gives CASITSNYEQYF.

This rearrangement joins TRBV7-9 to TRBJ2-5; 11 bases agree with TRBD1. The CDR3 consists of 15 residues. The V gene end was trimmed by 5 bases and the J gene end by 2 bases; junction bases not matched to a gene: 4. CDR1 is SEHNR, CDR2 FQNEAQ, per germline (reference sequence). The CDR3 region has the DNA TGTGCCAGCAGCCGGGACAGGGGGAGTCAAGAGACCCAGTACTTC. Protein: CASSRDRGSQETQYF.

This chain joins TRBV5-1 and TRBJ2-1, with 7 bases identical to TRBD2. V lost 3 bases, J lost 10 bases, and 10 bases stayed unmatched. This CDR3 is 14 amino acids long. Germline CDR1 is SGHRS and CDR2 is YFSETQ. The CDR3 DNA reads as TGCGCCAGCAGCTCCCCGGGAGGCCTGGGGGAGCAGTTCTTC. Protein sequence: CASSSPGGLGEQFF. The complete variable domain, with remaining parts taken from reference TRBV5-1 and TRBJ2-1, reads KAGVTQTPRYLIKTRGQQVTLSCSPISGHRSVSWYQQTPGQGLQFLFEYFSETQRNKGNFPGRFSGRQFSNSRSEMNVSTLELGDSALYLCASSSPGGLGEQFFGPGTRLTVL.

The chain joins TRBV5-4 to TRBJ2-7; TRBD2 matches at 7 bases. With V trimmed by 0 bases and J by 0 bases, 3 bases remained unmatched. The CDR3 is 15 residues long. CDR1 and CDR2 (germline): SGHNT, YYREEE (reference sequence). The CDR3 nucleotides read TGTGCCAGCAGCTTGGACGGCGGGAGCTCCTACGAGCAGTACTTC. Its protein product is CASSLDGGSSYEQYF.